This T cell receptor beta chain was sequenced during a study of cytomegalovirus exposure and HLA in healthy donors. General study points: Relative to equally common others, HLA-associated TCR beta chains showed greater clonal expansion in a later analysis.

Germline loops: CDR1 PRHDT, CDR2 FYEKMQ (reference sequence). The length of the CDR3 is 21 residues. Trimming stripped 2 bases from V and 1 base from J, with 28 bases between. Vbeta (60) and Jbeta (13) primers were used in the PCR. Profiling relied on immunoSEQ multiplex PCR, and the TCRdb table lists in-frame clones only, not all of them. The table lists about 140,000 clones, about 75% of them singletons, with roughly 4% in the top ten. With regard to this clone: The antigen remains unidentified.

Material: PBMCs. This clonotype was sampled from a man aged 60 to 69 in good health and CMV-seronegative. The V gene is TRBV13, the J gene TRBJ2-3, with a weak D call TRBD2 (5 bases). CDR3 residues: CASSLSNPPDLRTKGTDTQYF. Written as DNA, the CDR3 is TGTGCCAGCAGCTTATCGAACCCGCCGGACTTACGTACCAAAGGCACAGATACGCAGTATTTT.